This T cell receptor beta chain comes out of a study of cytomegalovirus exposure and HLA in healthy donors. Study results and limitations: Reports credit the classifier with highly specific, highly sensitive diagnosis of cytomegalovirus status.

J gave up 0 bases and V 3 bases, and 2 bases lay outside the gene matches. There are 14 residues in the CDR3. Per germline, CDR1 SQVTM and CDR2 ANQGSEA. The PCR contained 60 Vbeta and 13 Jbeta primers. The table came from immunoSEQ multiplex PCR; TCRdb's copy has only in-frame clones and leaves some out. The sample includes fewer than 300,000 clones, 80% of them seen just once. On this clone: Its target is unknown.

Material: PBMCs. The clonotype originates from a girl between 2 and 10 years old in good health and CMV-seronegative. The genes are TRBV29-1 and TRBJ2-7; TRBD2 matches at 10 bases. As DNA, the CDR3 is TGCAGCGTTGAGCCTAGCGGGAGCTCCTACGAGCAGTACTTC. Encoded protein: CSVEPSGSSYEQYF.